This entry features one T cell receptor beta chain sequence. V lost 4 bases and J lost 4, with 14 bases in between. The CDR3 spans 15 residues. Germline V CDR1 and CDR2: MDHEN, SYDVKM. The data derive from a study of patients and donors after allogeneic stem cell transplantation. One entry per CDR3 protein results from TCRdb running MiXCR on the RT-PCR reads. The table includes 800,000 to 1,000,000 distinct CDR3 sequences, under 20% detected once. The chain is built from TRBV28 and TRBJ2-1, with D unclear. Sequencing used blood, either unsorted or a sorted T cell fraction (not recorded which). The clonotype comes from a human donor who was either an allogeneic HSCT recipient or a stem cell or donor lymphocyte infusion donor (not recorded which). It is not recorded whose cells these are; they may come from a transplant donor. The CDR3 protein is CASSSIALGYNEQFF. The CDR3 coding sequence is TGTGCCAGCAGTTCCATAGCCTTGGGATACAATGAGCAGTTCTTC.